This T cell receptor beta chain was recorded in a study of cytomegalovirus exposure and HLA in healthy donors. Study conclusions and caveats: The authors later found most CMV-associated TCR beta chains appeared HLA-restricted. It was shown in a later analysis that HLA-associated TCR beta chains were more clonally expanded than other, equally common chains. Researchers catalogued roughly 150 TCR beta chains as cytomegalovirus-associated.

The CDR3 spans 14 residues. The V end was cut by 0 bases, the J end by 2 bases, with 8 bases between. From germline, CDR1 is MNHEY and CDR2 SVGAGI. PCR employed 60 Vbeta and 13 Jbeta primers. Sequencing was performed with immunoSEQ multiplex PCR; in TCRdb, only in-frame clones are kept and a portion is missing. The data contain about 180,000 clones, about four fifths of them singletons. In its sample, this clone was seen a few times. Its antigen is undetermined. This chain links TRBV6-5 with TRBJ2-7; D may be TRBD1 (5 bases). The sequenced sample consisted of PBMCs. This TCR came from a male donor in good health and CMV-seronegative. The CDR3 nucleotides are TGTGCCAGCAGTTACTCGGGCAGGGCCTACGAGCAGTACTTC. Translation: CASSYSGRAYEQYF.